One sample yielded the 27 T cell receptor beta chains listed below, sequenced in a study of OX40 agonist ivuxolimab in advanced cancers. Assay used: immunoSEQ multiplex PCR; TCRdb lists only in-frame clones, some missing. The sample consists of fewer than 80,000 clones, around 85% of them appearing once. The source material was CD4+ or CD8+ T cells sorted from blood, sampled in a trial of the OX40 agonist ivuxolimab. All receptors derive from an adult with an advanced solid tumor such as melanoma, head and neck, liver or kidney cancer.

The sample holds a few counts of this clone. The rearrangement links TRBV5-6 to TRBJ1-6; a weak D match, TRBD1 (5 bases). In germline, CDR1 is SGHDT, CDR2 YYEEEE. Trimming removed 0 bases at V and 10 bases at J, with 11 bases between. The CDR3 extends over 14 amino acids. CDR3 nucleotide sequence: TGTGCCAGCAGCTTGGTCGGGGACCGATCACCCCTCCACTTT. Protein sequence: CASSLVGDRSPLHF.

V usage is TRBV30 and J usage is TRBJ2-2; the D is unclear. The CDR3 runs 14 residues. Per germline, CDR1 GTSNPN and CDR2 SVGIG (reference sequence). Trimming removed 1 base at V and 0 bases at J, with 6 bases between. This CDR3 is CAWSGLANTGELFF. The CDR3 nucleotides are TGTGCCTGGAGTGGTCTAGCGAACACCGGGGAGCTGTTTTTT.

V and J are TRBV2 and TRBJ1-1, with TRBD1 matching 8 bases. Germline V lookup: CDR1 SNHLY, CDR2 FYNNEI. The CDR3 has 15 amino acids. The V segment lost 2 bases and the J segment 3 bases; nucleotides outside the gene matches: 5. CDR3 sequence: CASSEQGAFDTEAFF. As DNA, the CDR3 is TGTGCCAGCAGTGAACAGGGGGCGTTCGACACTGAAGCTTTCTTT.

The V gene is TRBV6-5, the J gene TRBJ1-2; TRBD1 matches at 8 bases. J lost 2 bases, V lost 9 bases, and 8 bases had no gene match. CDR1 and CDR2 (germline): MNHEY, SVGAGI. CDR3 length: 14 residues. The CDR3 sequence is CASEGTGFNYGYTF. As DNA, the CDR3 is TGTGCCAGTGAAGGGACAGGCTTCAACTATGGCTACACCTTC.

The chain has TRBV28 and TRBJ1-5, with a weak D call TRBD1 (5 bases). The CDR3 runs 14 residues. Looked up from germline, CDR1 is MDHEN and CDR2 is SYDVKM. Trimming removed 5 bases at V and 7 bases at J, with 15 bases between. CDR3 sequence (DNA): TGTGCCAGCAGTCCCTCCCAGGGTCGGCAGCCCCAGCATTTT. Protein product: CASSPSQGRQPQHF.

The rearrangement links TRBV28 to TRBJ1-5; a possible D gene is TRBD1 (6 bases). CDR3 size: 14 residues. CDR1 is MDHEN, CDR2 SYDVKM, per germline. V gave up 8 bases and J gave up 4 bases, with 15 bases separating them. The CDR3 region has the DNA TGTGCCAGCTTACTGGACAGCGCAAATCAGCCCCAGCATTTT. Protein sequence: CASLLDSANQPQHF.

CDR3 residues: CASSPSRQGTSNQPQHF. CDR3 sequence (DNA): TGTGCCAGCAGCCCCTCCCGACAGGGCACGAGCAATCAGCCCCAGCATTTT. The J gene is TRBJ1-5, the V gene TRBV27; TRBD1 matches at 7 bases. The length of the CDR3 is 17 residues. The trim removed 6 bases at V and 1 base at J, leaving 12 bases unmatched. Germline V CDR1 and CDR2: MNHEY, SMNVEV (reference sequence).

V and J are TRBV25-1 and TRBJ1-6, with TRBD1 matching 7 bases. The CDR3 spans 16 residues. Germline V lookup: CDR1 MGHDK, CDR2 SYGVNS. Trimming at V came to 0 bases and at J to 10 bases, leaving 9 bases not matched to a gene. The CDR3 DNA reads TGTGCCAGCAGTGAATATGGAGGGGGCGCGGGATCACCCCTCCACTTT. Translating gives CASSEYGGGAGSPLHF. The whole variable domain, remainder taken from reference TRBV25-1 and TRBJ1-6, is EADIYQTPRYLVIGTGKKITLECSQTMGHDKMYWYQQDPGMELHLIHYSYGVNSTEKGDLSSESTVSRIRTEHFPLTLESARPSHTSQYLCASSEYGGGAGSPLHFGNGTRLTVT.

This chain joins TRBV5-6 and TRBJ1-1, with D perhaps matching TRBD1 (5 bases). Germline lookup yields CDR1 SGHDT and CDR2 YYEEEE. The CDR3 extends over 16 amino acids. The V end lost 6 bases, the J end lost 4 bases, and 22 bases lay between the germline ends. The CDR3 is CASTAVGRVGGTEAFF. CDR3 in DNA: TGTGCCAGCACTGCTGTGGGCCGGGTCGGGGGCACTGAAGCTTTCTTT.

The rearrangement uses TRBV7-9 and TRBJ2-1; D is unclear. With 5 bases removed from V and 8 bases from J, the gap between germline ends came to 10 bases. CDR1 is SEHNR and CDR2 is FQNEAQ in the germline V gene (reference sequence). The CDR3 runs to 12 residues. The CDR3: CASSPQVDEQFF. CDR3 nucleotides: TGTGCCAGCAGCCCCCAGGTGGATGAGCAGTTCTTC. Combining the CDR3 with reference TRBV7-9 and TRBJ2-1 gives the whole variable domain DTGVSQNPRHKITKRGQNVTFRCDPISEHNRLYWYRQTLGQGPEFLTYFQNEAQLEKSRLLSDRFSAERPKGSFSTLEIQRTEQGDSAMYLCASSPQVDEQFFGPGTRLTVL.

This clone was counted only a few times. This chain joins TRBV7-9 and TRBJ2-7, with D perhaps TRBD2 (5 bases). The CDR3 is 16 amino acids. Per the germline V gene, CDR1 is SEHNR and CDR2 is FQNEAQ (reference sequence). V was cut by 1 base and J by 3 bases, with 16 bases left in between. This CDR3 is CASSLVTARRIYEQYF. As DNA, the CDR3 is TGTGCCAGCAGCTTAGTAACGGCCAGGAGGATCTACGAGCAGTACTTC.

The rearrangement joins TRBV19 to TRBJ2-7; TRBD1 matches at 8 bases. With 4 bases clipped from V and 2 bases from J, the junction kept 10 bases outside the gene matches. The CDR3 consists of 16 residues. Germline V gene data show CDR1 as LNHDA and CDR2 as SQIVND (reference sequence). Here the CDR3 reads CASSTPRGLGTYEQYF. CDR3 sequence (DNA): TGTGCCAGTAGTACTCCCAGGGGGCTGGGCACCTACGAGCAGTACTTC.

V usage is TRBV6-1 and J usage is TRBJ2-3, with 8 bases identical to TRBD2. J gave up 2 bases and V 2 bases, and 3 bases lay outside the gene matches. The CDR3 spans 15 residues. The V gene's germline CDR1 is MNHNS and CDR2 SASEGT. CDR3 region: CASSELRGATDTQYF. CDR3 bases: TGTGCCAGCAGTGAATTGCGGGGGGCCACAGATACGCAGTATTTT.

The chain combines TRBV5-1 with TRBJ1-5; TRBD1 matches 7 bases. Trimming removed 4 bases from V and 0 bases from J; junction bases left unmatched: 4. CDR3 length: 15 amino acids. Germline values: CDR1 SGHRS, CDR2 YFSETQ. The CDR3 coding sequence is TGCGCCAGCAGCCTGACAGGGAATAGCAATCAGCCCCAGCATTTT. It is translated as CASSLTGNSNQPQHF.

This clone was detected only once. The CDR3 loop is CASSLTGPASSGANVLTF. In DNA, the CDR3 is TGTGCCAGCAGTTTAACGGGCCCTGCGAGCTCTGGGGCCAACGTCCTGACTTTC. The chain has TRBV27 and TRBJ2-6; unclear D gene. The V gene lost 2 bases and the J gene lost 0 bases, with 14 bases spanning the gap. Germline V CDR1 and CDR2: MNHEY, SMNVEV (reference sequence). This CDR3 region has 18 residues.

V is TRBV20-1 and J is TRBJ1-2, with D possibly TRBD1 on 6 matching bases. Trimming shortened V by 8 bases and J by 6 bases, and 13 bases separated the two germline ends. Germline CDR1 and CDR2: DFQATT and SNEGSKA (reference sequence). This CDR3 region has 11 residues. CDR3 in amino acids: CSYRVRNGYTF. CDR3 bases: TGCAGTTACAGGGTTAGGAATGGCTACACCTTC.

Remarks on this clone: The junction differs from germline at one of its ends, possibly a read error. This chain links TRBV19 with TRBJ2-2, with TRBD2 identical over 7 bases. The germline CDR1 and CDR2 sequences are LNHDA and SQIVND (reference sequence). The CDR3 is 16 amino acids. The CDR3: CASTRGALAKTGELFF. CDR3 in DNA: TGTGCCAGTACCCGAGGCGCACTAGCGAAGACCGGGGAGCTGTTTTTT.

This rearrangement joins TRBV28 to TRBJ2-7, with a possible D match to TRBD1 (5 bases). This CDR3 has 13 amino acids. V shed 3 bases and J shed 12 bases, with 18 bases lying between them. The germline V gene has CDR1 MDHEN and CDR2 SYDVKM. This CDR3 reads CASSLNFPTVPYF. The CDR3 region has the DNA TGTGCCAGCAGTTTGAACTTCCCGACAGTTCCGTACTTC.

The CDR3 DNA sequence: TGTGCCAGCTCACCGGGAGATGCGCCCCAGCATTTT. It is translated as CASSPGDAPQHF. The V and J genes are TRBV18 and TRBJ1-5; D gene uncertain. This CDR3 region has 12 residues. Trimming cost V 3 bases and J 9 bases, with 9 bases left between them. Germline V gene data show CDR1 as KGHSH and CDR2 as LQKENI. Based on the CDR3 plus reference TRBV18 and TRBJ1-5, the full variable domain is NAGVMQNPRHLVRRRGQEARLRCSPMKGHSHVYWYRQLPEEGLKFMVYLQKENIIDESGMPKERFSAEFPKEGPSILRIQQVVRGDSAAYFCASSPGDAPQHFGDGTRLSIL.

V is TRBV11-3 and J is TRBJ2-1, with TRBD2 identical over 7 bases. This CDR3 comprises 18 residues. Germline CDR1 and CDR2: SGHNT and YENEEA. V gave up 5 bases and J gave up 1 base; unmatched junction bases: 14. CDR3 nucleotide sequence: TGTGCCAGCAGCCCACACCCGCGGGGGTTCCTATCCTACAATGAGCAGTTCTTC. Its protein is CASSPHPRGFLSYNEQFF.

In this sample, this clone turned up a few times. J is TRBJ2-7 and V is TRBV28; TRBD2 agrees at 15 bases. The germline CDR1 and CDR2 sequences are MDHEN and SYDVKM. CDR3 length: 15 residues. V lost 7 bases to trimming and J lost 4 bases; unmatched junction nucleotides: 5. CDR3 in DNA: TGTGCCAGCACCGACGGGACTAGCGGGGGGTACGAGCAGTACTTC. Protein: CASTDGTSGGYEQYF.

This chain joins TRBV19 and TRBJ2-1; TRBD2 matches 8 bases. The germline V gene encodes CDR1 LNHDA and CDR2 SQIVND (reference sequence). The V segment lost 8 bases and the J segment 4 bases; nucleotides outside the gene matches: 4. This CDR3 is 13 amino acids long. Written as DNA, the CDR3 is TGTGCCAGTGCTAGCGGGTTGTACAATGAGCAGTTCTTC. Translated: CASASGLYNEQFF.

The chain carries TRBV11-3 and TRBJ2-5, with D perhaps matching TRBD2 (5 bases). Germline V lookup: CDR1 SGHNT, CDR2 YENEEA. Deletions cut 1 base from V and 5 bases from J, with 8 bases between. CDR3 length equals 13 residues. The CDR3 spells CASSLGGPETQYF. The DNA for the CDR3 is TGTGCCAGCAGCTTAGGAGGGCCGGAGACCCAGTACTTC.

This clone appeared once. The gene calls are TRBV6-5 and TRBJ2-1; D gene ambiguous. V lost 0 bases, J lost 12 bases, and 12 bases lay in between. The CDR3 extends over 13 amino acids. CDR1 and CDR2 from the germline V gene are MNHEY and SVGAGI. The CDR3 DNA reads as TGTGCCAGCAGTTACTCGATGCCTTTTGGGCAGTTCTTC. As protein: CASSYSMPFGQFF.

The chain uses TRBV6-1 and TRBJ1-6; 8 bases align to TRBD1. V trimming: 3 bases; J trimming: 2 bases; junction bases outside the gene matches: 3. The CDR3 extends over 16 amino acids. Germline lookup yields CDR1 MNHNS and CDR2 SASEGT. This chain's CDR3 is CASSEEDRAYNSPLHF. CDR3 DNA: TGTGCCAGCAGTGAGGAGGACAGGGCCTATAATTCACCCCTCCACTTT.

The chain combines TRBV19 with TRBJ1-5, with 9 bases matching TRBD1. CDR1 and CDR2 (germline): LNHDA, SQIVND (reference sequence). V lost 6 bases to trimming and J lost 2 bases; unmatched junction nucleotides: 5. The CDR3 runs 15 residues. CDR3 in DNA: TGTGCCAGTAGGACCGGGACAGGGCGCAATCAGCCCCAGCATTTT. Encoded protein: CASRTGTGRNQPQHF.

J is TRBJ2-2 and V is TRBV5-4; unclear D gene. The CDR3 has 16 amino acids. From germline, CDR1 is SGHNT and CDR2 YYREEE (reference sequence). The V gene lost 4 bases and the J gene lost 2 bases, with 15 bases spanning the gap. The CDR3 sequence: CASSRTTRPNTGELFF. In nucleotides, the CDR3 is TGTGCCAGCAGCCGTACCACAAGGCCCAACACCGGGGAGCTGTTTTTT.